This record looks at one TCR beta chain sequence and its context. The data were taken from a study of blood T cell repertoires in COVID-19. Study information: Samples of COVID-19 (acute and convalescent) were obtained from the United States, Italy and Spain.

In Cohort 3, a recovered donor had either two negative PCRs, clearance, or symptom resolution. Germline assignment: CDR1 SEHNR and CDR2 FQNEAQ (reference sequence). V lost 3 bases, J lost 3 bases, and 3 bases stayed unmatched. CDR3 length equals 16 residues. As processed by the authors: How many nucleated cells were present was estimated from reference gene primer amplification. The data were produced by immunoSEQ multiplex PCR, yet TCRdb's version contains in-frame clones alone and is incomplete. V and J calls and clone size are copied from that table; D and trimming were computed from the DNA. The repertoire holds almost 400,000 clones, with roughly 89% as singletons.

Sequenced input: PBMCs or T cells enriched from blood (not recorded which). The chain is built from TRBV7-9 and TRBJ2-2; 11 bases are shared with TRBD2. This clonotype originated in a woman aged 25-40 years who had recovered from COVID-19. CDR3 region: CASSLPGLADTGELFF. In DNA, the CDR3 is TGTGCCAGCAGCTTGCCGGGACTAGCGGACACCGGGGAGCTGTTTTTT.